These T cell receptor beta chains were read from a single sample in a study of regulatory T cells in long-lasting Graves disease. TCRdb passed the multiplex PCR reads through MiXCR, listing each CDR3 protein once. The sample has 400,000 to 450,000 distinct CDR3 sequences, 16% seen once. These data also formed part of another study, on T cells in Graves' hyperthyroidism and ophthalmopathy.

The input for sequencing was peripheral blood mononuclear cells (PBMCs), taken at new diagnosis, from a patient treated with antithyroid drugs. The receptor source for this set is a woman in her 30s with Graves disease. Each CDR3 is given with its conserved first and last residue. D genes are given only for firm matches. Some rows have no size entry. The others give once, few or many, or a class for an expanded clone.

J | D | V | size | CDR3 | DNA
TRBJ2-1 | NA | TRBV6-1 | NA | CASSAAGALLF | TGTGCCAGCAGTGCCGCGGGGGCGCTGCTCTTC
TRBJ2-1 | NA | TRBV5-6 | many | CASSLTGSIEQFF | TGTGCCAGCAGCTTGACCGGATCTATAGAGCAGTTCTTC
TRBJ2-1 | TRBD2 | TRBV11-2 | NA | CASSPGTRDNEQFF | TGTGCCAGCAGCCCCGGGACTAGAGACAATGAGCAGTTCTTC
TRBJ2-5 | TRBD1 | TRBV2 | many | CASSEAVTGGEETQYF | TGTGCCAGCAGTGAAGCGGTGACAGGGGGCGAGGAGACCCAGTACTTC
TRBJ1-5 | NA | TRBV2 | many | CASSRGRGGGNQPQHF | TGTGCCAGCAGTCGAGGGAGGGGGGGAGGCAATCAGCCCCAGCATTTT
TRBJ2-3 | NA | TRBV9 | many | CASSFHRVPDTQYF | TGTGCCAGCAGCTTCCACAGGGTTCCAGATACGCAGTATTTT
TRBJ1-2 | TRBD1 | TRBV7-2 | many | CASSLSRAGGGGYTF | TGTGCCAGCAGCCTGTCGAGGGCAGGGGGAGGTGGCTACACCTTC
TRBJ2-5 | NA | TRBV20-1 | many | CSARVRGVGETQYF | TGCAGTGCTAGGGTCAGGGGGGTTGGGGAGACCCAGTACTTC
TRBJ2-3 | TRBD2 | TRBV30 | NA | CAWRPTPAFSGRNTGTQYF | TGTGCCTGGAGACCCACCCCAGCATTTAGCGGGAGGAACACAGGTACGCAGTATTTT
TRBJ1-1 | NA | TRBV13 | many | CASGNFRGLKNTEAFF | TGTGCCAGCGGCAACTTCCGGGGCCTAAAGAACACTGAAGCTTTCTTT
TRBJ2-1 | NA | TRBV12-3/TRBV12-4 | NA | CASSVARASVSNEQFF | TGTGCCAGCAGCGTAGCGAGGGCTAGCGTATCCAATGAGCAGTTCTTC
TRBJ1-2 | NA | TRBV28 | many | CASSPDSRYGYTF | TGTGCCAGCAGTCCGGACAGCCGCTATGGCTACACCTTC
TRBJ2-1 | TRBD1 | TRBV30 | many | CAWKGAVRDEQFF | TGTGCCTGGAAGGGGGCGGTCAGGGATGAGCAGTTCTTC
TRBJ2-5 | NA | TRBV29-1 | NA | CSVDGTETQYF | TGCAGCGTTGACGGGACAGAGACCCAGTACTTC
TRBJ1-2 | NA | TRBV7-2 | NA | CASSRSWQGTSYTF | TGTGCCAGCAGCCGTAGCTGGCAGGGTACAAGCTACACCTTC
TRBJ2-3 | TRBD2 | TRBV13 | many | CASSLDGTSGSADTQYF | TGTGCCAGCAGCTTAGATGGGACTAGCGGGAGTGCAGATACGCAGTATTTT
TRBJ1-4 | NA | TRBV6-2/TRBV6-3 | NA | CASRRRQNNEKLFF | TGTGCCAGCAGAAGAAGGCAGAATAATGAAAAACTGTTTTTT
TRBJ1-5 | NA | TRBV27 | many | CASSSGESQPQHF | TGTGCCAGCAGTTCTGGGGAGTCTCAGCCCCAGCATTTT
TRBJ2-1 | TRBD1 | TRBV20-1 | many | CSARDPGGDSNEQFF | TGCAGTGCTAGAGATCCAGGGGGCGATAGTAATGAGCAGTTCTTC
TRBJ2-1 | NA | TRBV7-8 | many | CASSKTVRGSYNEQFF | TGTGCCAGCAGCAAAACCGTGCGGGGCTCCTACAATGAGCAGTTCTTC
TRBJ2-2 | TRBD2 | TRBV19 | NA | CASSAGLAVNTGEPFF | TGTGCCAGTAGTGCAGGACTAGCGGTCAACACCGGGGAGCCGTTTTTT
TRBJ2-1 | NA | TRBV7-3 | NA | CASSLSGTAPYNEQFF | TGTGCCAGCAGCTTAAGTGGGACGGCACCATACAATGAGCAGTTCTTC
TRBJ2-7 | TRBD2 | TRBV10-3 | few | CAIRLAASYEQYF | TGTGCCATCCGACTAGCGGCTTCCTACGAGCAGTACTTC
TRBJ2-1 | NA | TRBV4-3 | NA | CASSQDGNRYNEQFF | TGCGCCAGCAGCCAAGATGGAAACCGATACAATGAGCAGTTCTTC
TRBJ2-7 | NA | TRBV11-2 | NA | CASSSGFISEEQYF | TGTGCCAGCAGCTCTGGGTTCATAAGCGAAGAGCAGTACTTC
TRBJ1-2 | TRBD1 | TRBV20-1 | NA | CSAQDRPSVNHGYTF | TGCAGTGCCCAGGACAGGCCCTCAGTTAACCATGGCTACACCTTC
TRBJ1-5 | NA | TRBV18 | many | CASSQIGQNNQPQHF | TGTGCCAGCTCACAAATCGGACAGAACAATCAGCCCCAGCATTTT
TRBJ1-4 | TRBD1 | TRBV6-1 | many | CASRGQGLIEKLFF | TGTGCCAGCAGGGGACAGGGTTTGATTGAAAAACTGTTTTTT
TRBJ1-4 | NA | TRBV27 | many | CASSEDLEGEKLFF | TGTGCCAGCAGTGAGGATCTCGAGGGCGAAAAACTGTTTTTT
TRBJ1-2 | NA | TRBV11-2 | NA | CASSVLGAGVNGYTF | TGTGCCAGCAGCGTCTTAGGGGCTGGGGTGAATGGCTACACCTTC
TRBJ1-2 | NA | TRBV12-3/TRBV12-4 | many | CASSFSGRSARYTF | TGTGCCAGCAGTTTCTCGGGACGCTCTGCTCGATACACCTTC
TRBJ2-2 | NA | TRBV28 | many | CASSQDTGELFF | TGTGCCAGCAGTCAAGACACCGGGGAGCTGTTTTTT
TRBJ2-7 | NA | TRBV6-1 | many | CASSTGPGVYEQYF | TGTGCCAGCAGTACTGGGCCGGGAGTCTACGAGCAGTACTTC
TRBJ2-1 | TRBD2 | TRBV20-1 | NA | CSARGVGIPAGGLLDEQFF | TGCAGTGCTAGAGGAGTAGGAATTCCGGCGGGAGGGTTATTGGATGAGCAGTTCTTC
TRBJ2-1 | NA | TRBV19 | few | CASRGLGVAYNEQFF | TGTGCCAGTAGAGGACTGGGGGTCGCGTACAATGAGCAGTTCTTC
TRBJ2-1 | NA | TRBV10-3 | few | CAVGTRGEQFF | TGTGCCGTTGGGACACGGGGTGAGCAGTTCTTC
TRBJ2-3 | TRBD1 | TRBV12-3/TRBV12-4 | many | CASSFRDRGSDTQYF | TGTGCCAGCAGTTTCCGGGACAGGGGCAGTGATACGCAGTATTTT
TRBJ1-5 | NA | TRBV20-1 | few | CSASQGLGQPQHF | TGCAGTGCTAGTCAGGGGTTGGGTCAGCCCCAGCATTTT
TRBJ2-5 | TRBD1 | TRBV27 | many | CASSLSWDSETQYF | TGTGCCAGCAGTTTATCCTGGGACAGTGAGACCCAGTACTTC
TRBJ2-1 | TRBD2 | TRBV20-1 | NA | CSARWSSGNSYNEQFF | TGCAGTGCTAGATGGTCTAGCGGGAACTCCTACAATGAGCAGTTCTTC
TRBJ1-6 | TRBD1 | TRBV6-5 | NA | CASSYTRHRGQNSPLHF | TGTGCCAGCAGTTACACAAGACACAGGGGGCAAAATTCACCCCTCCACTTT
TRBJ2-7 | NA | TRBV28 | many | CASSQGYYEQYF | TGTGCCAGCAGTCAGGGGTACTACGAGCAGTACTTC
TRBJ2-1 | TRBD2 | TRBV28 | many | CASSPLGAGGLNEQFF | TGTGCCAGCAGCCCCCTTGGGGCGGGAGGGCTAAATGAGCAGTTCTTC
TRBJ1-2 | NA | TRBV9 | few | CASSDLRDLGYGYTF | TGTGCCAGCAGCGATCTCCGGGACCTGGGGTATGGCTACACCTTC
TRBJ1-1 | TRBD1 | TRBV19 | many | CASSSRQGWTEAFF | TGTGCCAGTAGTTCGAGACAGGGTTGGACTGAAGCTTTCTTT
TRBJ2-7 | NA | TRBV5-1 | many | CASSLNANYEQYF | TGCGCCAGCAGCTTGAACGCAAACTACGAGCAGTACTTC
TRBJ1-4 | NA | TRBV15 | many | CATSSKGGANEKLFF | TGTGCCACCAGCAGTAAAGGAGGGGCAAATGAAAAACTGTTTTTT
TRBJ2-7 | NA | TRBV20-1 | many | CSAFTSRLREQYF | TGCAGTGCTTTTACTAGTAGGCTCAGGGAGCAGTACTTC
TRBJ2-1 | NA | TRBV20-1 | NA | CSARDIGGINEQFF | TGCAGTGCTAGAGATATCGGCGGGATCAATGAGCAGTTCTTC
TRBJ2-5 | TRBD2 | TRBV7-2 | many | CASSLTLAGRAFGETQYF | TGTGCCAGCAGCTTAACCCTGGCCGGGAGGGCCTTCGGAGAGACCCAGTACTTC
TRBJ2-7 | TRBD2 | TRBV30 | NA | CAWSVLSGGSSYEQYF | TGTGCCTGGAGTGTACTGAGCGGGGGGTCCTCCTACGAGCAGTACTTC